These 32 T cell receptor beta chains were all obtained from the same sample, sequenced in a study of cytomegalovirus exposure and HLA in healthy donors. Primers included in the PCR were 60 Vbeta and 13 Jbeta primers. Libraries were prepared by immunoSEQ multiplex PCR; TCRdb keeps only in-frame clonotypes and omits some of them. Of some 160,000 clones listed, approximately 82% are singletons. Sequenced input: PBMCs. These receptors were obtained from a male donor in good health and CMV-seropositive.

V usage is TRBV19 and J usage is TRBJ1-3; no definite D call. Per germline, CDR1 LNHDA and CDR2 SQIVND (reference sequence). CDR3 length: 15 amino acids. V dropped 7 bases and J dropped 5 bases, with 18 bases sitting between them. CDR3 coding DNA: TGTGCCAGTACTCGACTCGGGAGGGAGAGAAACACCATATATTTT. Its translation: CASTRLGRERNTIYF. Together with reference TRBV19 and TRBJ1-3, the CDR3 gives the full variable domain: DGGITQSPKYLFRKEGQNVTLSCEQNLNHDAMYWYRQDPGQGLRLIYYSQIVNDFQKGDIAEGYSVSREKKESFPLTVTSAQKNPTAFYLCASTRLGRERNTIYFGEGSWLTVV.

The chain uses TRBV9 and TRBJ2-7, with 12 bases aligning to TRBD2. J was trimmed by 4 bases and V by 0 bases; bases with no gene match: 5. CDR3 length: 16 residues. Germline CDR1 reads SGDLS; CDR2 reads YYNGEE. The CDR3 sequence is CASSVGLAGAAYEQYF. The CDR3 DNA reads TGTGCCAGCAGCGTAGGACTAGCGGGAGCAGCTTACGAGCAGTACTTC.

This chain links TRBV6-5 with TRBJ2-6; TRBD1 aligns across 8 bases. The CDR3 has 15 amino acids. CDR1 is MNHEY, CDR2 SVGAGI, per germline. V was pared by 6 bases and J by 2 bases, with 3 bases of the junction left unmatched. For the CDR3, the DNA is TGTGCCAGCAGACCGACAGGGGCTGGGGCCAACGTCCTGACTTTC. It codes for CASRPTGAGANVLTF.

The chain couples TRBV11-2 to TRBJ1-2, with a possible D match to TRBD1 (6 bases). The CDR3 contains 14 residues. CDR1 and CDR2 (germline): SGHAT, FQNNGV. V lost 3 bases and J 0 bases, leaving 8 bases between the germline ends. CDR3 sequence: CASSLTGANYGYTF. In DNA form, the CDR3 reads TGTGCCAGCAGCTTGACAGGAGCTAACTATGGCTACACCTTC.

V usage is TRBV5-6 and J usage is TRBJ1-4, with 11 bases lining up with TRBD1. This CDR3 region has 16 residues. Germline V gives CDR1 SGHDT, CDR2 YYEEEE. Trimming at V came to 4 bases and at J to 8 bases, leaving 10 bases not matched to a gene. The CDR3 bases are TGTGCCAGCAGCCCTAGGGACAGGGGGGTGAACGAAAAACTGTTTTTT. Its protein product is CASSPRDRGVNEKLFF.

V gene TRBV6-5 combines with J gene TRBJ2-7; 9 bases fit TRBD1. Germline values: CDR1 MNHEY, CDR2 SVGAGI. The V segment lost 0 bases and the J segment 2 bases; nucleotides outside the gene matches: 2. The CDR3 loop spans 15 amino acids. In DNA form, the CDR3 reads TGTGCCAGCAGTTACTCGGGACAGGGCACCTACGAGCAGTACTTC. It specifies CASSYSGQGTYEQYF.

This chain's CDR3 is CSVGPGGNEQFF. Written as DNA, the CDR3 is TGCAGCGTTGGACCGGGAGGCAATGAGCAGTTCTTC. V gene TRBV29-1 combines with J gene TRBJ2-1; 7 nucleotides align to TRBD2. Germline V CDR1 and CDR2: SQVTM, ANQGSEA. The CDR3 sequence is 12 residues long. With V trimmed by 4 bases and J by 6 bases, 3 bases remained unmatched.

The rearrangement joins TRBV30 to TRBJ1-3; D unresolved. This CDR3 region has 13 residues. V shed 4 bases and J shed 0 bases, with 7 bases lying between them. CDR1 is GTSNPN and CDR2 is SVGIG in the germline V gene (reference sequence). CDR3 coding DNA: TGTGCCTGGAACGGACTCTCTGGAAACACCATATATTTT. Protein sequence: CAWNGLSGNTIYF.

The chain uses TRBV5-1 and TRBJ2-5; 9 positions match TRBD1. CDR3 length: 14 residues. The ends lost 4 bases at V and 4 bases at J; junction bases unmatched: 5. CDR1 is SGHRS, CDR2 YFSETQ, per germline. The DNA of the CDR3 is TGCGCCAGCAGCGTCGGACAGGGGTCAGAGACCCAGTACTTC. It specifies CASSVGQGSETQYF.

The chain joins TRBV7-6 to TRBJ2-7, with 10 bases lining up with TRBD1. The CDR3 runs to 14 residues. CDR1 is SGHVS, CDR2 FNYEAQ, per germline. V trimming: 5 bases; J trimming: 6 bases; junction bases outside the gene matches: 7. CDR3 loop: CASSSRDRGREQYF. Here the CDR3 DNA reads TGTGCCAGCAGCAGCCGGGACAGGGGACGCGAGCAGTACTTC.

This chain uses TRBV9 with TRBJ2-5; TRBD1 might be the D (7 bases). CDR1 and CDR2 from the germline V gene are SGDLS and YYNGEE. Trimming left V 4 bases short and J 3 bases short, with 13 bases between. CDR3 length: 14 amino acids. The CDR3 loop is CASSQGGGEETQYF. The CDR3 nucleotides are TGTGCCAGCAGCCAGGGGGGCGGAGAAGAGACCCAGTACTTC.

This sequence joins TRBV15 and TRBJ1-2; the D gene is possibly TRBD1 (5 bases). V was clipped by 1 base and J by 1 base, with 10 bases between them. The CDR3 runs to 15 residues. Germline V gene sequence: CDR1 LNHNV, CDR2 YYDKDF (reference sequence). CDR3 coding DNA: TGTGCCACCAGCAGAGGACAGAGCCTTAACTATGGCTACACCTTC. Its protein product is CATSRGQSLNYGYTF.

The chain combines TRBV27 with TRBJ2-7, with 7 bases identical to TRBD2. Germline loops: CDR1 MNHEY, CDR2 SMNVEV (reference sequence). The CDR3 sequence is 15 residues long. J lost 5 bases, V lost 4 bases, and 11 bases had no gene match. CDR3 sequence: CASSSLGGRRDEQYF. The CDR3 DNA sequence: TGTGCCAGCAGTTCCCTTGGCGGGAGAAGGGACGAGCAGTACTTC.

The gene calls are TRBV9 and TRBJ1-2, with D hard to call. Per the germline V gene, CDR1 is SGDLS and CDR2 is YYNGEE. The CDR3 covers 13 residues. V dropped 2 bases and J dropped 2 bases, with 7 bases sitting between them. This CDR3 reads CASSVEQNYGYTF. As DNA, the CDR3 is TGTGCCAGCAGCGTTGAACAAAACTATGGCTACACCTTC.

CDR3 amino acids: CASSSGLAARTDTQYF. CDR3 bases: TGTGCCAGCAGTTCGGGACTAGCGGCCCGCACAGATACGCAGTATTTT. V usage is TRBV27 and J usage is TRBJ2-3; 11 bases match TRBD2. Germline values: CDR1 MNHEY, CDR2 SMNVEV (reference sequence). V lost 4 bases and J lost 1; bases outside the gene matches: 4. CDR3 length equals 16 residues.

This clone was seen more than once but under ten times. The chain joins TRBV6-5 to TRBJ1-2; 9 bases are a match to TRBD1. The CDR3 is 15 residues long. The germline V gene has CDR1 MNHEY and CDR2 SVGAGI. The junction had 6 bases not matched to a gene; V was cut back by 2 bases and J by 5 bases. In DNA form, the CDR3 reads TGTGCCAGCAGTTACCGGACAGGGGATGGTTATGGCTACACCTTC. It specifies CASSYRTGDGYGYTF.

The chain recombines TRBV2 with TRBJ1-1, with D possibly matching TRBD1 (6 bases). The V and J ends lost 3 bases and 4 bases respectively, with 15 bases between them. From germline, CDR1 is SNHLY and CDR2 FYNNEI. CDR3 size: 15 residues. The CDR3 protein is CASSELGGALTEAFF. CDR3 bases: TGTGCCAGCAGTGAGTTGGGGGGGGCTCTCACTGAAGCTTTCTTT.

This clone showed up just a few times. The chain is built from TRBV15 and TRBJ2-3, with D tentatively TRBD2 (6 bases). This CDR3 region has 16 residues. Looked up from germline, CDR1 is LNHNV and CDR2 is YYDKDF (reference sequence). Deletions cut 1 base from V and 3 bases from J, with 14 bases between. CDR3 protein: CATSRGTNGGTDTQYF. CDR3 nucleotide sequence: TGTGCCACCAGCAGAGGCACTAACGGGGGAACAGATACGCAGTATTTT.

This chain joins TRBV9 and TRBJ1-5; TRBD1 matches at 11 bases. J was trimmed by 7 bases and V by 0 bases; bases with no gene match: 3. Germline V gene data show CDR1 as SGDLS and CDR2 as YYNGEE. This CDR3 comprises 15 residues. The CDR3 DNA sequence: TGTGCCAGCAGCGTAGAGGGACAGGGGGTACAGCCCCAGCATTTT. It codes for CASSVEGQGVQPQHF.

In nucleotides, the CDR3 is TGTGCCAGTAGTTCCCTAGCGGGGGGTCAGACCCAGTACTTC. Its translation is CASSSLAGGQTQYF. The J gene is TRBJ2-5, the V gene TRBV19; the match to TRBD2 covers 11 bases. Trimming at V came to 5 bases and at J to 6 bases, leaving 5 bases not matched to a gene. The CDR3 has 14 amino acids. Per the germline V gene, CDR1 is LNHDA and CDR2 is SQIVND (reference sequence).

J is TRBJ1-4 and V is TRBV4-3; D call uncertain. From germline, CDR1 is LGHNA and CDR2 YSLEER. This CDR3 contains 14 residues. Trimming took 4 bases from V and 2 from J, leaving 8 bases between them. In DNA, the CDR3 is TGCGCCAGCAGCCCGCGGCAGACTAATGAAAAACTGTTTTTT. Residues: CASSPRQTNEKLFF.

Worth noting for this clone: An end of the junction differs from the germline gene, which may be a read error. The chain links TRBV10-3 to TRBJ2-6; 7 bases are a match to TRBD1. Germline loops: CDR1 ENHRY, CDR2 SYGVKD. The CDR3 loop spans 17 amino acids. The CDR3 loop reads CATGGGQDLSGANGLTF. The DNA for the CDR3 is TGTGCCACCGGAGGAGGACAGGACTTGTCTGGGGCCAACGGCCTGACTTTC.

V gene TRBV4-3 combines with J gene TRBJ1-2; the match to TRBD1 covers 7 bases. Germline V gene data show CDR1 as LGHNA and CDR2 as YSLEER. With 4 bases clipped from V and 2 bases from J, the junction kept 7 bases outside the gene matches. This CDR3 is built from 15 residues. The DNA of the CDR3 is TGCGCCAGCAGCCGAGAGACAGGGTTGAACTATGGCTACACCTTC. Translating gives CASSRETGLNYGYTF.

The chain carries TRBV11-1 and TRBJ1-5; D is ambiguous. The ends were cut back, 4 bases at V and 4 bases at J, with 5 bases in the middle. The CDR3 length is 12 residues. The germline V gene encodes CDR1 SGHAT and CDR2 FQDESV (reference sequence). Here the CDR3 DNA reads TGTGCCAGCAGCTCCCCGAATCAGCCCCAGCATTTT. Amino acid sequence: CASSSPNQPQHF.

The rearrangement links TRBV5-4 to TRBJ2-4; 8 nucleotides align to TRBD2. Germline lookup yields CDR1 SGHNT and CDR2 YYREEE (reference sequence). This CDR3 comprises 12 residues. J was trimmed by 9 bases and V by 10 bases; bases with no gene match: 9. The DNA of the CDR3 is TGTGCCGTCCGGGGGGGTCCGGGCATTCAGTACTTC. This encodes CAVRGGPGIQYF.

The genes are TRBV6-5 and TRBJ2-7, with TRBD2 as a possible D gene (6 bases). The V end lost 0 bases, the J end lost 0 bases, and 9 bases lay between the germline ends. CDR1 is MNHEY, CDR2 SVGAGI, per germline. The CDR3 loop spans 15 amino acids. The CDR3 DNA sequence: TGTGCCAGCAGTTACTCGAGCGGGTCCTCCTACGAGCAGTACTTC. Amino acids: CASSYSSGSSYEQYF.

The rearrangement links TRBV30 to TRBJ1-4; D is unclear. V was pared by 0 bases and J by 7 bases, with 15 bases between. This CDR3 has 15 amino acids. The germline gives CDR1 GTSNPN, CDR2 SVGIG (reference sequence). CDR3 region: CAWSVFFTSGEKLFF. In DNA, the CDR3 is TGTGCCTGGAGTGTATTCTTCACGAGCGGTGAAAAACTGTTTTTT.

This clone has more than one count but fewer than ten. The V call is TRBV28, the J call TRBJ1-3; 7 bases match TRBD1. This CDR3 has 15 amino acids. Unmatched junction bases numbered 9, after V lost 6 bases and J lost 4 bases. Germline V gene sequence: CDR1 MDHEN, CDR2 SYDVKM. CDR3 sequence (DNA): TGTGCCAGCAGGACAGGGTTTGACGAGGGAAACACCATATATTTT. The encoded protein is CASRTGFDEGNTIYF. The whole variable domain, remainder taken from reference TRBV28 and TRBJ1-3, is DVKVTQSSRYLVKRTGEKVFLECVQDMDHENMFWYRQDPGLGLRLIYFSYDVKMKEKGDIPEGYSVSREKKERFSLILESASTNQTSMYLCASRTGFDEGNTIYFGEGSWLTVV.

The sample holds one count of this clone. The chain links TRBV5-7 to TRBJ2-7; D not resolved. TRBV5-7 is annotated as an ORF whose role is uncertain. This CDR3 has 12 residues. V was clipped by 3 bases and J by 3 bases, with 7 bases between them. The CDR3 bases are TGTGCCAGCAGCTCTACAGACTACGAGCAGTACTTC. The encoded protein is CASSSTDYEQYF.

This chain links TRBV7-9 with TRBJ2-2; 7 positions agree with TRBD1. The germline CDR1 and CDR2 sequences are SEHNR and FQNEAQ (reference sequence). The CDR3 has 17 residues. The trim removed 5 bases at V and 3 bases at J, leaving 12 bases unmatched. This CDR3 is CASSPIWTGRYTGELFF. The CDR3 DNA reads as TGTGCCAGCAGCCCAATTTGGACAGGTCGCTACACCGGGGAGCTGTTTTTT.

This chain connects TRBV11-2 to TRBJ2-3; 8 bases line up with TRBD2. The V gene's germline CDR1 is SGHAT and CDR2 FQNNGV. After removal of 5 bases from V and 2 bases from J, the junction contained 6 bases not matched to a gene. This CDR3 is 15 amino acids long. The CDR3 sequence: CASSRIAGNTDTQYF. CDR3 nucleotides: TGTGCCAGCAGCCGGATAGCGGGGAACACAGATACGCAGTATTTT.

The chain uses TRBV7-8 and TRBJ1-5; 9 positions agree with TRBD1. Germline CDR1 SGHVS, CDR2 FQNEAQ. V gave up 2 bases and J gave up 3 bases; unmatched junction bases: 5. This CDR3 is 16 amino acids long. CDR3 loop: CASSLSRTGDNQPQHF. CDR3 coding DNA: TGTGCCAGCAGCTTAAGTAGGACAGGGGACAATCAGCCCCAGCATTTT.